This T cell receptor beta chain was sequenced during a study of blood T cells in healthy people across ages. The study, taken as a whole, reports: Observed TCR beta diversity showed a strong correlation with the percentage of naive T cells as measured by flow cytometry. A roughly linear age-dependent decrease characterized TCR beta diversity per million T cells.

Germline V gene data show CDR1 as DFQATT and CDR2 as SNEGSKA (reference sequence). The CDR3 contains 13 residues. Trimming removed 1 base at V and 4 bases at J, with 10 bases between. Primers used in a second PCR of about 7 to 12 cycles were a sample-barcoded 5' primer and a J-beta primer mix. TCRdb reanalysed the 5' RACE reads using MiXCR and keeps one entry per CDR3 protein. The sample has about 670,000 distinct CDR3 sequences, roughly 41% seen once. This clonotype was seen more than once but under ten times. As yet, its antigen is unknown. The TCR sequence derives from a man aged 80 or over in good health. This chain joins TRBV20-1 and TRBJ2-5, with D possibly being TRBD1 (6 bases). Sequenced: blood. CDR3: CSARGQGTETQYF. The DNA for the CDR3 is TGCAGTGCTAGAGGCCAGGGGACAGAGACCCAGTACTTC.